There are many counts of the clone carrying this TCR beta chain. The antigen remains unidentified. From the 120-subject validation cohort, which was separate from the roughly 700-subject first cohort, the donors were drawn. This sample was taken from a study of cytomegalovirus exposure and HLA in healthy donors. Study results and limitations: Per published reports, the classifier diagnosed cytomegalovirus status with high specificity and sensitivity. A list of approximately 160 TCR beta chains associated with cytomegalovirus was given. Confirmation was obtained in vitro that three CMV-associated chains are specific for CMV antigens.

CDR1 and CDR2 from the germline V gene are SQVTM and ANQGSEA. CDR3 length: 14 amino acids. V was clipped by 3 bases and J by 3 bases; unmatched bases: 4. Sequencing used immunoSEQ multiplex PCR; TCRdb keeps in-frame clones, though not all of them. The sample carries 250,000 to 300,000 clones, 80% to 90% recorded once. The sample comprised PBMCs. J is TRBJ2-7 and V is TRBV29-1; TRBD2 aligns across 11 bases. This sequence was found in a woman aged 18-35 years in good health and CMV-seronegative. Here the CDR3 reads CSVEGLADRYEQYF. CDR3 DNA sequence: TGCAGCGTTGAGGGACTAGCGGACCGCTACGAGCAGTACTTC.